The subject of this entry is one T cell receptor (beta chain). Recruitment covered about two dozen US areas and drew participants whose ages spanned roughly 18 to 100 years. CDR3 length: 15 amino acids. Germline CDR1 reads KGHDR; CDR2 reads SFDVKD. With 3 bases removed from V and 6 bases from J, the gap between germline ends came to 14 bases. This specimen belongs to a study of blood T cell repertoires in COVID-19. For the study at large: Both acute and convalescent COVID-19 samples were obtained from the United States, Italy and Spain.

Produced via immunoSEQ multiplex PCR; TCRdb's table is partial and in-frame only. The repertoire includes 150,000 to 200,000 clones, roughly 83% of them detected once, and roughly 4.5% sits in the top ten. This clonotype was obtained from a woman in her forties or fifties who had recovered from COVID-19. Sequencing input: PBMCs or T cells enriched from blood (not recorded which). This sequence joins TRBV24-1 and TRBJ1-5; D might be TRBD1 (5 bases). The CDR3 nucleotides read TGTGCCACCAGTGATCCCGGGACGGGGGGTCAGCCCCAGCATTTT. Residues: CATSDPGTGGQPQHF.